The rows below give T cell receptor beta chains drawn from one sample of a study of blood T cell repertoires in COVID-19. Using immunoSEQ multiplex PCR, the repertoire was profiled, and TCRdb retains in-frame clones only, with some absent. The sample has around 260,000 clones, 85% to 90% seen once. Sample: peripheral blood. The receptor set was obtained from a woman in her fifties or sixties with COVID-19, enrolled during active disease. CDR3s include the opening cysteine and the closing phenylalanine or tryptophan. The D gene is left open where the match is weak. Clone size, where shown, is once, few, many, or a class for clones that have expanded.

j_call v_call clone_size d_call cdr3_aa cdr3_nt
TRBJ1-6 TRBV28 . . CASSLPAGNNSPLHF TGTGCCAGCAGTTTACCGGCGGGCAATAATTCACCCCTCCACTTT
TRBJ2-1 TRBV6-6 . TRBD1 CASSYQGAGNEQFF TGTGCCAGCAGTTACCAGGGGGCGGGCAATGAGCAGTTCTTC
TRBJ2-2 TRBV11-3 . TRBD1 CASSYSRAGGITGELFF TGTGCCAGCAGCTACAGCCGGGCAGGGGGTATCACCGGGGAGCTGTTTTTT
TRBJ1-6 TRBV28 . TRBD1 CASGQGFSPLHF TGTGCCAGCGGACAGGGATTTTCACCCCTCCACTTT
TRBJ1-4 TRBV4-1 . . CASSPQSASSGEKLFF TGCGCCAGCAGCCCCCAGTCCGCGTCCAGCGGGGAAAAACTGTTTTTT
TRBJ2-7 TRBV18 . TRBD2 CASSGTSGSGLSYEQYF TGTGCCAGCTCCGGGACTAGCGGGAGCGGGTTATCCTACGAGCAGTACTTC
TRBJ1-4 TRBV18 . TRBD1 CASSPRQGTTNEKLFF TGTGCCAGCTCACCGAGACAGGGGACAACTAATGAAAAACTGTTTTTT
TRBJ1-4 TRBV18 . . CASSPYGGENEKLFF TGTGCCAGCTCACCATACGGGGGGGAAAATGAAAAACTGTTTTTT
TRBJ2-3 TRBV9 . . CASSVGQAVTDTQYF TGTGCCAGCAGCGTAGGACAGGCAGTCACAGATACGCAGTATTTT
TRBJ2-5 TRBV7-6 . TRBD1 CASSLAGTGEETQYF TGTGCCAGCAGCTTAGCCGGGACAGGAGAAGAGACCCAGTACTTC
TRBJ2-3 TRBV5-1 . TRBD2 CASSSSGSITDTQYF TGCGCCAGCAGCTCTAGCGGGAGTATAACAGATACGCAGTATTTT
TRBJ2-5 TRBV5-1 few TRBD1 CASSLGGQASGWYF TGCGCCAGCAGCTTGGGGGGACAGGCTTCCGGCTGGTACTTC
TRBJ1-6 TRBV6-1 . . CASSEVTGSSYNSPLHF TGTGCCAGCAGTGAAGTGACAGGAAGCTCCTATAATTCACCCCTCCACTTT
TRBJ1-4 TRBV4-2 . . CASSLRRGEKLFF TGTGCCAGCAGCCTCCGGCGGGGTGAAAAACTGTTTTTT
TRBJ2-1 TRBV5-6 . TRBD2 CASSLGTSNDDEQFF TGTGCCAGCAGCCTCGGGACTAGTAATGACGATGAGCAGTTCTTC
TRBJ1-2 TRBV12-3/TRBV12-4 . TRBD1 CASSPTGGHGYTF TGTGCCAGCAGTCCCACAGGGGGCCATGGCTACACCTTC
TRBJ1-6 TRBV9 . . CASSVGSQGGNSPLHF TGTGCCAGCAGCGTAGGAAGCCAGGGAGGTAATTCACCCCTCCACTTT
TRBJ2-7 TRBV5-4 once . CASSLGRTTSYEQYF TGTGCCAGCAGCTTGGGACGGACTACCTCCTACGAGCAGTACTTC
TRBJ2-5 TRBV3-1/TRBV3-2 . TRBD2 CASSHSGLAGGGRQETQYF TGTGCCAGCAGCCATTCCGGACTAGCGGGAGGAGGGAGGCAAGAGACCCAGTACTTC
TRBJ1-2 TRBV15 . . CATSTRTAGTNYGYTF TGTGCCACCAGCACACGGACAGCCGGAACTAACTATGGCTACACCTTC
TRBJ1-6 TRBV6-5 . TRBD1 CASSYSRQGSPLHF TGTGCCAGCAGTTACTCTAGACAGGGTTCACCCCTCCACTTT
TRBJ2-5 TRBV5-1 . TRBD1 CASSPRQGGKTQYF TGCGCCAGCAGCCCAAGACAGGGGGGGAAGACCCAGTACTTC
TRBJ1-2 TRBV5-1 . TRBD1 CASSSWTGVNYGYTF TGCGCCAGCAGCTCGTGGACAGGGGTTAACTATGGCTACACCTTC
TRBJ2-5 TRBV30 . TRBD2 CAWSRLAGETQYF TGTGCCTGGAGTAGGCTAGCGGGAGAGACCCAGTACTTC
TRBJ2-1 TRBV11-2 few TRBD2 CASSPRRSSGMYEQFF TGTGCCAGCAGCCCACGGCGGTCTAGCGGGATGTATGAGCAGTTCTTC
TRBJ2-7 TRBV20-1 few . CSAGRQVRQYF TGCAGTGCTGGGCGACAAGTTCGGCAGTACTTC
TRBJ2-3 TRBV5-1 . TRBD2 CASSLMGREGLGDTQYF TGCGCCAGCAGCTTGATGGGGCGGGAGGGCCTTGGGGATACGCAGTATTTT
TRBJ1-1 TRBV6-6 . . CASSTALGGTEAFF TGTGCCAGCAGTACCGCGTTGGGAGGTACTGAAGCTTTCTTT